The T cell receptor (beta chain) described here comes from a study of early T cells in non-severe SARS-CoV-2 infection (dated by TCRdb to the early 2020s). Context from the whole study: TCR sequencing used bulk RNA from unsorted whole blood, so alpha and beta chains could not be paired. Summary of the overall study and its limitations: Matching against VDJdb was skewed toward anti-spike CD8 responses, likely underestimated virus-specific expansions, and missed private and CD4 specificities.

The germline V gene (reference sequence) sets CDR1 to DFQATT and CDR2 to SNEGSKA. From the cysteine up to the phenylalanine, the CDR3 has a length of 15 residues. Just the 45-base CDR3 DNA is kept, in frame starting at base 1. V gives up 3 bases and J gives up 3 bases, and the segment between their germline ends measures 17 bases. This was a case-control study nested in a cohort of healthcare workers in London, UK, who had nasopharyngeal swab PCR tests and blood samples taken every week. Healthcare workers were enrolled in the week of the UK lockdown, from 23 to 31 March 2020, and were followed every week for up to roughly 15 weeks. This clonotype was seen only a few times. What this receptor recognizes is not known. Base qualities are missing; no much larger clone stands one base away. Receptors were amplified or captured by 5' RACE. For sequencing, a NextSeq 500 was employed. The TCR library protocol attached unique molecular identifiers to individual cDNA molecules to correct for sequencing error and PCR bias. TCR alpha and beta chains were both sequenced, and the abundances of alpha and beta sequences in each sample were closely correlated with each other. Per the original workflow: Decombinator V4 was used to perform V gene, J gene and CDR3 annotation of TCR sequences. TCRs were defined as expanded if a significant change between any two time points was detected under a Poisson model with p below 0.0001. TCR abundances were normalised to the total number of TCRs sequenced per sample and were expressed as counts per million. MAIT TCRs were defined by TRAV1-2 paired with TRAJ12, TRAJ20 or TRAJ33, and iNKT TCRs by TRAV10 paired with TRAJ18. A search of VDJdb, accessed on 1 November 2021, was run for TCRs annotated to CMV, EBV and SARS-CoV-2, with TCRs annotated for multiple antigens excluded. Using fastp at Q25 and MiXCR, TCRdb reprocessed the public reads and kept productive beta chains. One record per CDR3 amino acid sequence lists the most common genes and DNA. TCRdb, not the authors, supplied the V and J calls. The sample table records tens of thousands of distinct CDR3 sequences; around 9% of these occur just once. 15% to 20% of the sample is in the top ten clones.

Specimen: whole blood. This clonotype originated in an adult who was a healthcare worker with PCR-confirmed SARS-CoV-2 infection or an uninfected control (not recorded which). Recombination connected TRBV20-1 to TRBJ1-1; the D gene lacks a confident call. The CDR3: CSARVGSGWHTEAFF. Here is the DNA: TGCAGTGCTAGGGTAGGTTCAGGCTGGCACACTGAAGCTTTCTTT.